Listed here is a single TCR beta chain. No antigen is known for it. The sample originates from a study of vaccination and CD4 T cells after COVID-19. Per germline, CDR1 SGHAT and CDR2 FQNNGV. Trimming cost V 7 bases and J 7 bases; bases outside gene matches: 11. The length of the CDR3 is 14 residues. Documented treatment: approximately nine-day PBMC culture with coronavirus spike peptide pools or control peptides (ViraFEST assay). Harvesting of the unexposed donor's CD4+ T cells predated the COVID-19 pandemic (2011-2018). Sequence data for DNA of cultured CD4+ T cells were generated by the Oncomine TCR Beta short-read assay. TCRdb reanalysed the PCR reads using MiXCR and keeps one entry per CDR3 protein. The sample lists thousands of distinct CDR3 sequences, roughly 18% occurring once.

Sequencing was performed on CD4+ T cells from blood, cultured in vitro. V usage is TRBV11-2 and J usage is TRBJ2-7; 9 nucleotides match TRBD2. The clonotype originates from a human donor in good health. CDR3 loop: CASIEQRGAGEQYF. DNA for the CDR3: TGTGCCAGCATTGAACAGCGGGGGGCGGGGGAGCAGTACTTC. The whole variable domain, filled in from reference TRBV11-2 and TRBJ2-7, reads EAGVAQSPRYKIIEKRQSVAFWCNPISGHATLYWYQQILGQGPKLLIQFQNNGVVDDSQLPKDRFSAERLKGVDSTLKIQPAKLEDSAVYLCASIEQRGAGEQYFGPGTRLTVT.